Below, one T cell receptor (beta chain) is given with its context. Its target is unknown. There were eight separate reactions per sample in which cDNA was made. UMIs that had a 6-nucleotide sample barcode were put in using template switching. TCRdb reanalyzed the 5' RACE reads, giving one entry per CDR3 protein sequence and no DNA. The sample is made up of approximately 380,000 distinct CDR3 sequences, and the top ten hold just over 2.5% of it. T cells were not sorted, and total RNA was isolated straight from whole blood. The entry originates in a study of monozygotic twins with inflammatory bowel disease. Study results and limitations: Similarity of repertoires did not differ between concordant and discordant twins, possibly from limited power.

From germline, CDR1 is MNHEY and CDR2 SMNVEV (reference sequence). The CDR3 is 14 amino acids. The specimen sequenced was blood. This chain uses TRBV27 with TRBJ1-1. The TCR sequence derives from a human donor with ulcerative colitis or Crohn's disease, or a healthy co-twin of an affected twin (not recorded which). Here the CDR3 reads CASRGRAFWAEAFF.